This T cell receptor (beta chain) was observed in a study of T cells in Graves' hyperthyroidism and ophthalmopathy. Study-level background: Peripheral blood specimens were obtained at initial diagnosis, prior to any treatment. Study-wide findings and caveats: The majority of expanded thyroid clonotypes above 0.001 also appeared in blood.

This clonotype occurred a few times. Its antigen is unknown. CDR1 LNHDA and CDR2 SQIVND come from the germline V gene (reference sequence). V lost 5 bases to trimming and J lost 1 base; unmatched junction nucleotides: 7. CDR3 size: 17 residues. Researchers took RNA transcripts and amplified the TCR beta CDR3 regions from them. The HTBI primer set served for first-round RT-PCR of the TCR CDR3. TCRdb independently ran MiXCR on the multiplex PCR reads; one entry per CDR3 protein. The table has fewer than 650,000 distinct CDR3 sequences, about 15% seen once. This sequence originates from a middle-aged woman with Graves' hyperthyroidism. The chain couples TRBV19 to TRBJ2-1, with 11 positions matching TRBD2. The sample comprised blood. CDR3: CASSPGTSGLSYNEQFF. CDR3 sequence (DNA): TGTGCCAGTAGTCCCGGGACTAGCGGCCTATCCTACAATGAGCAGTTCTTC.